This passage covers 3 T cell receptor beta chains from one sample sequenced in a study of post-analysis software for immune sequencing data. The study's findings and limits: About 5 TRBV segments (TRBV5-6, TRBV5-1 and TRBV20-1 among them) occurred more frequently in patients than in controls.

Unique molecular identifiers featured in each of the TCR beta cDNA libraries. TCRdb passed the PCR reads through MiXCR, listing each CDR3 protein once. The sample holds 700,000 to 900,000 distinct CDR3 sequences; 40% to 55% are singletons and the top ten take approximately 4.4%. Antigens of these TCRs are unknown. The sample taken for sequencing was blood. Source of these receptors: a girl aged 10-17 years with multiple sclerosis.

This clonotype has more than one count but fewer than ten. The chain has TRBV29-1 and TRBJ2-1; a weak D match, TRBD1 (6 bases). The length of the CDR3 is 16 residues. CDR1 and CDR2 (germline): SQVTM, ANQGSEA. The ends were cut back, 1 base at V and 0 bases at J, with 13 bases in the middle. CDR3 nucleotide sequence: TGCAGCGTTGAAGGGGCCCCAGGGGTCTCCTACAATGAGCAGTTCTTC. Its protein product is CSVEGAPGVSYNEQFF.

V gene TRBV27 combines with J gene TRBJ2-5, with TRBD2 identical over 8 bases. The CDR3 runs to 14 residues. Germline V gives CDR1 MNHEY, CDR2 SMNVEV (reference sequence). Unmatched junction bases numbered 4, after V lost 4 bases and J lost 3 bases. The CDR3 coding sequence is TGTGCCAGCAGTTCGACTAGCGCTAAAGAGACCCAGTACTTC. Amino acids: CASSSTSAKETQYF.

V is TRBV7-9 and J is TRBJ1-2; D might be TRBD1 (6 bases). Looked up from germline, CDR1 is SEHNR and CDR2 is FQNEAQ (reference sequence). Trimming stripped 5 bases from V and 7 bases from J, with 11 bases between. The CDR3 has 12 amino acids. In DNA, the CDR3 is TGTGCCAGCAGCCCGGACAGCCGTGGCTACACCTTC. The encoded protein is CASSPDSRGYTF.